The 24 T cell receptor beta chains in this list originate from one sample, sequenced in a study of blood T cell repertoires in COVID-19. Using immunoSEQ multiplex PCR, the repertoire was profiled, and TCRdb retains in-frame clones only, with some absent. There are under 150,000 clones in the sample; roughly 71% occur only once, and roughly a fifth lies in the top ten. Sequenced input: peripheral blood. These receptor sequences come from a man older than 75 with acute or convalescent COVID-19.

This clone was observed a single time. The V gene is TRBV19, the J gene TRBJ1-5; 9 bases are shared with TRBD1. Germline lookup yields CDR1 LNHDA and CDR2 SQIVND (reference sequence). The CDR3 totals 16 residues. J lost 0 bases, V lost 3 bases, and 3 bases had no gene match. This CDR3 is CASSMGQGYSNQPQHF. CDR3 DNA: TGTGCCAGTAGTATGGGACAGGGATATAGCAATCAGCCCCAGCATTTT.

Written as DNA, the CDR3 is TGTGCCAGCAGTTACTCCGGGACAGGGAACTATGGCTACACCTTC. Translating it yields CASSYSGTGNYGYTF. The V call is TRBV6-5, the J call TRBJ1-2, with 9 bases that match TRBD1. V shed 0 bases, J shed 2 bases, and the junction held 1 base outside the gene matches. CDR3 length equals 15 residues. The germline CDR1 and CDR2 sequences are MNHEY and SVGAGI.

The chain employs TRBV5-1 and TRBJ2-3; 8 bases are a match to TRBD2. V was clipped by 0 bases and J by 0 bases; unmatched bases: 3. CDR1 is SGHRS, CDR2 YFSETQ, per germline. The CDR3 is made up of 16 amino acids. The CDR3 is CASSLEASGSTDTQYF. The CDR3 DNA sequence: TGCGCCAGCAGCTTGGAGGCTAGCGGGAGCACAGATACGCAGTATTTT.

The V gene is TRBV6-5, the J gene TRBJ2-5, with D unclear. CDR1 is MNHEY and CDR2 is SVGAGI in the germline V gene. There are 13 residues in the CDR3. V lost 7 bases and J lost 2, with 11 bases in between. The CDR3 region is CASKRDNQETQYF. DNA of the CDR3: TGTGCCAGCAAAAGAGACAATCAAGAGACCCAGTACTTC.

The chain carries TRBV7-2 and TRBJ1-3; D is perhaps TRBD1 (6 bases). Germline V lookup: CDR1 SGHTA, CDR2 FQGNSA. Deletions cut 5 bases from V and 0 bases from J, with 11 bases between. This CDR3 is 15 amino acids long. CDR3 region: CASSVDSSSGNTIYF. The CDR3 DNA reads as TGTGCCAGCAGCGTGGACAGTAGCTCTGGAAACACCATATATTTT. Full variable domain (rest looked up from reference TRBV7-2 and TRBJ1-3): GAGVSQSPSNKVTEKGKDVELRCDPISGHTALYWYRQSLGQGLEFLIYFQGNSAPDKSGLPSDRFSAERTGGSVSTLTIQRTQQEDSAVYLCASSVDSSSGNTIYFGEGSWLTVV.

The gene calls are TRBV11-2 and TRBJ2-5; TRBD2 matches 9 bases. Germline V gene sequence: CDR1 SGHAT, CDR2 FQNNGV. Unmatched junction bases numbered 7, after V lost 4 bases and J lost 4 bases. CDR3 size: 15 residues. The CDR3 protein is CASSYRGGEGETQYF. DNA for the CDR3: TGTGCCAGCAGCTATCGCGGGGGGGAGGGAGAGACCCAGTACTTC.

J is TRBJ2-6 and V is TRBV5-5; weak D call: TRBD1 (7 bases). CDR3 size: 17 residues. The V end lost 1 base, the J end lost 1 base, and 12 bases lay between the germline ends. Germline CDR1 SGHKS, CDR2 YYEKEE (reference sequence). In DNA form, the CDR3 reads TGTGCCAGCAGCTTGTTACCAGGGGGGTCTGGGGCCAACGTCCTGACTTTC. Its translation is CASSLLPGGSGANVLTF.

The V call is TRBV9, the J call TRBJ1-2; 9 nucleotides align to TRBD1. The CDR3 contains 19 residues. The trim removed 3 bases at V and 0 bases at J, leaving 15 bases unmatched. Germline V gives CDR1 SGDLS, CDR2 YYNGEE. Here the CDR3 reads CASSATGTGRARANYGYTF. In nucleotides, the CDR3 is TGTGCCAGCAGCGCAACCGGGACAGGGAGGGCTCGAGCTAACTATGGCTACACCTTC.

This CDR3 reads CASSSPIAGGHTDTQYF. CDR3 nucleotides: TGTGCCAGCAGTTCCCCCATCGCGGGGGGACACACAGATACGCAGTATTTT. The gene calls are TRBV28 and TRBJ2-3; 8 nucleotides match TRBD2. V was pared by 4 bases and J by 2 bases, with 11 bases of the junction left unmatched. CDR1 and CDR2 (germline): MDHEN, SYDVKM. The CDR3 spans 17 residues.

V and J are TRBV7-8 and TRBJ1-1, with a tentative D call TRBD1 (5 bases). Germline loops: CDR1 SGHVS, CDR2 FQNEAQ. The CDR3 runs to 13 residues. V was shortened by 5 bases and J by 6 bases, with 13 bases between the two germline ends. CDR3 in DNA: TGTGCCAGCAGCGTTGCAGGGTTCCCTGAAGCTTTCTTT. Translating gives CASSVAGFPEAFF.

The chain employs TRBV21-1 and TRBJ1-1; the DNA was not used to check the table's D call, TRBD1. TRBV21-1 is a recognized pseudogene. The CDR3 runs 11 residues. In DNA form, the CDR3 reads TGTGCCAGCACCGGAGACAGGGGGGCTTTCTTT. Its protein is CASTGDRGAFF.

The J gene is TRBJ1-2, the V gene TRBV7-2, with TRBD1 identical over 11 bases. J was trimmed by 6 bases and V by 5 bases; bases with no gene match: 8. The CDR3 covers 15 residues. Looked up from germline, CDR1 is SGHTA and CDR2 is FQGNSA. This CDR3 is CASSTRTGGADGYTF. The CDR3 bases are TGTGCCAGCAGCACCCGGACAGGGGGCGCAGATGGCTACACCTTC.

This chain joins TRBV7-8 and TRBJ2-7; the match to TRBD1 covers 7 bases. The CDR3 extends over 15 amino acids. Germline CDR1 reads SGHVS; CDR2 reads FQNEAQ. Unmatched junction bases numbered 6, after V lost 1 base and J lost 3 bases. The DNA of the CDR3 is TGTGCCAGCAGCTTAGTAGAGGGGGCCAACTACGAGCAGTACTTC. As protein: CASSLVEGANYEQYF.

The chain carries TRBV30 and TRBJ1-4; 10 nucleotides align to TRBD1. CDR3 length: 13 residues. Unmatched junction bases numbered 2, after V lost 0 bases and J lost 10 bases. Per germline, CDR1 GTSNPN and CDR2 SVGIG (reference sequence). The CDR3 sequence: CAWSVTGGGKLFF. In DNA form, the CDR3 reads TGTGCCTGGAGTGTGACAGGGGGCGGAAAACTGTTTTTT.

CDR3 sequence reads: CSASGGLEAREYGYTF. The CDR3 DNA is TGCAGTGCTAGTGGGGGCCTCGAGGCCCGGGAGTATGGCTACACCTTC. The chain has TRBV20-1 and TRBJ1-2; a possible D gene is TRBD1 (6 bases). The CDR3 contains 16 residues. Germline CDR1 DFQATT, CDR2 SNEGSKA (reference sequence). Trimming removed 3 bases at V and 5 bases at J, with 22 bases between.

This clone has just one count. The chain combines TRBV27 with TRBJ2-6; D may be TRBD1 (7 bases). Germline CDR1 and CDR2: MNHEY and SMNVEV (reference sequence). The CDR3 runs to 19 residues. V was cut by 2 bases and J by 0 bases, with 17 bases left in between. CDR3 loop: CASSLSRGTATSGANVLTF. CDR3 bases: TGTGCCAGCAGTTTAAGTCGGGGGACAGCTACCTCTGGGGCCAACGTCCTGACTTTC.

The chain recombines TRBV2 with TRBJ2-5, with 8 bases that match TRBD1. V trimming: 2 bases; J trimming: 5 bases; junction bases outside the gene matches: 13. The CDR3 contains 17 residues. CDR1 SNHLY and CDR2 FYNNEI come from the germline V gene. Written as DNA, the CDR3 is TGTGCCAGCAGTGAACGGGCGGGACAGGCCTTCTGGGAGACCCAGTACTTC. This sequence encodes CASSERAGQAFWETQYF.

The chain links TRBV2 to TRBJ2-7; a possible D gene is TRBD2 (6 bases). Trimming left V 7 bases short and J 2 bases short, with 15 bases between. The CDR3 is 14 amino acids. The V gene's germline CDR1 is SNHLY and CDR2 FYNNEI. The CDR3 bases are TGTGCCAGCAACGTCCCGGGACTGACCTACGAGCAGTACTTC. Amino acid sequence: CASNVPGLTYEQYF. The full variable domain, with the rest looked up from reference TRBV2 and TRBJ2-7, is EPEVTQTPSHQVTQMGQEVILRCVPISNHLYFYWYRQILGQKVEFLVSFYNNEISEKSEIFDDQFSVERPDGSNFTLKIRSTKLEDSAMYFCASNVPGLTYEQYFGPGTRLTVT.

V usage is TRBV4-1 and J usage is TRBJ1-1; the match to TRBD1 covers 11 bases. Germline lookup yields CDR1 MGHRA and CDR2 YSYEKL. V trimming: 6 bases; J trimming: 4 bases; junction bases outside the gene matches: 10. The CDR3 totals 16 residues. CDR3 sequence (DNA): TGCGCCAGCAGACCGGACAGGGGGCAAGGGAGCACTGAAGCTTTCTTT. Its protein is CASRPDRGQGSTEAFF.

The V gene is TRBV28, the J gene TRBJ1-5; TRBD1 matches at 8 bases. CDR1 MDHEN and CDR2 SYDVKM come from the germline V gene. V lost 6 bases to trimming and J lost 4 bases; unmatched junction nucleotides: 11. The CDR3 is 16 amino acids. For the CDR3, the DNA is TGTGCCAGCAGCCAATTGGCCGGACAGGGAAATCAGCCCCAGCATTTT. Translation: CASSQLAGQGNQPQHF.

The V and J genes are TRBV27 and TRBJ2-1, with 13 bases identical to TRBD2. Unmatched junction bases numbered 7, after V lost 5 bases and J lost 3 bases. This CDR3 is 17 amino acids long. CDR1 and CDR2 from the germline V gene are MNHEY and SMNVEV (reference sequence). The CDR3 DNA reads as TGTGCCAGCAGTCCCCCCGGACTAGCGGGGGTCTACAATGAGCAGTTCTTC. Translating gives CASSPPGLAGVYNEQFF.

This clone was recorded a few times. This chain uses TRBV4-1 with TRBJ2-2; 8 nucleotides agree with TRBD2. The V gene end was trimmed by 0 bases and the J gene end by 3 bases; junction bases not matched to a gene: 6. The germline V gene encodes CDR1 MGHRA and CDR2 YSYEKL. The CDR3 is made up of 17 amino acids. The DNA for the CDR3 is TGCGCCAGCAGCCAAGATTGGGGGACTAGTTACACCGGGGAGCTGTTTTTT. It specifies CASSQDWGTSYTGELFF.

The chain joins TRBV27 to TRBJ1-5; a possible D gene is TRBD1 (5 bases). The V gene lost 3 bases and the J gene lost 7 bases, with 16 bases spanning the gap. The CDR3 runs to 15 residues. Germline loops: CDR1 MNHEY, CDR2 SMNVEV (reference sequence). The CDR3 sequence: CASSFDSRVHQPQHF. The CDR3 nucleotides read TGTGCCAGCAGTTTCGATTCCAGGGTGCACCAGCCCCAGCATTTT.

The V gene is TRBV3-1 (or the pseudogene TRBV3-2), the J gene TRBJ2-3; 10 positions match TRBD2. After removal of 4 bases from V and 1 base from J, the junction contained 5 bases not matched to a gene. Germline CDR1 LGHDT, CDR2 YNNKEL (reference sequence). The CDR3 consists of 16 residues. CDR3 in amino acids: CASSLSGGTGTDTQYF. The CDR3 DNA follows: TGTGCCAGCAGCCTTAGCGGGGGGACCGGCACAGATACGCAGTATTTT.